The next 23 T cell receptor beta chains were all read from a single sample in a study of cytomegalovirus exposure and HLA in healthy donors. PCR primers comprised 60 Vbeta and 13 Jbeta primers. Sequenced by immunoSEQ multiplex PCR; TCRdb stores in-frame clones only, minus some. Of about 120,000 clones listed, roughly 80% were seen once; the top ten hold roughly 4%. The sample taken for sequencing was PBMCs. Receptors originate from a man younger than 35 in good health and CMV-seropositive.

The CDR3 DNA sequence: TGTGCCAGCAGCCTCCTAACAGGGGACACCGGGGAGCTGTTTTTT. Protein sequence: CASSLLTGDTGELFF. The rearrangement joins TRBV14 to TRBJ2-2, with TRBD1 matching over 7 bases. The germline V gene encodes CDR1 SGHDN and CDR2 FVKESK. V gave up 4 bases and J gave up 3 bases; unmatched junction bases: 5. The CDR3 extends over 15 amino acids.

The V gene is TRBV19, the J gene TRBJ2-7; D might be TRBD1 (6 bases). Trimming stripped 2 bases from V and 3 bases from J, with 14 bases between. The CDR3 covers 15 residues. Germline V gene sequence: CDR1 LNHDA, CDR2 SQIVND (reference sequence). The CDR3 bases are TGTGCCAGTAGTATAACTTCCGGGACATACTACGAGCAGTACTTC. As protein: CASSITSGTYYEQYF. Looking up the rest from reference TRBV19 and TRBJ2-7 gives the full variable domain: DGGITQSPKYLFRKEGQNVTLSCEQNLNHDAMYWYRQDPGQGLRLIYYSQIVNDFQKGDIAEGYSVSREKKESFPLTVTSAQKNPTAFYLCASSITSGTYYEQYFGPGTRLTVT.

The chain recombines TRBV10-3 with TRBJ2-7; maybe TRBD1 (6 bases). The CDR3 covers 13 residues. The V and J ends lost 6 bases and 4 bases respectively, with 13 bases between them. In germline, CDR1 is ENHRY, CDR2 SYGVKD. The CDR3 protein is CAIRKRQDYEQYF. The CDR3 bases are TGTGCCATCAGAAAAAGACAGGATTACGAGCAGTACTTC.

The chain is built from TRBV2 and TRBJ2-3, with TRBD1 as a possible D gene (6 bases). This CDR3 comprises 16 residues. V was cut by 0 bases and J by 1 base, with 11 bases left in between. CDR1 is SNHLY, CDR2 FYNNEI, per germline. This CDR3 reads CASSEAWAGGTDTQYF. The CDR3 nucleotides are TGTGCCAGCAGTGAAGCTTGGGCAGGGGGCACAGATACGCAGTATTTT.

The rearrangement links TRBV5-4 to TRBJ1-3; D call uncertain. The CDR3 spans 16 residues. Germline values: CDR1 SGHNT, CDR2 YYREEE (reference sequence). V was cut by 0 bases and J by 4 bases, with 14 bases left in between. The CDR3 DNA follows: TGTGCCAGCAGCTTGGAGGGAGTAAACCCAGGAAACACCATATATTTT. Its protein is CASSLEGVNPGNTIYF.

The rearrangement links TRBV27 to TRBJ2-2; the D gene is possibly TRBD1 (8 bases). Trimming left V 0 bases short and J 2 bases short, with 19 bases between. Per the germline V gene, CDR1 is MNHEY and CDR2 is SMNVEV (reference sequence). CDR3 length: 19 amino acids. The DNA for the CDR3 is TGTGCCAGCAGTTTATCCGGCACGGGAGGACAGGGTAACACCGGGGAGCTGTTTTTT. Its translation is CASSLSGTGGQGNTGELFF.

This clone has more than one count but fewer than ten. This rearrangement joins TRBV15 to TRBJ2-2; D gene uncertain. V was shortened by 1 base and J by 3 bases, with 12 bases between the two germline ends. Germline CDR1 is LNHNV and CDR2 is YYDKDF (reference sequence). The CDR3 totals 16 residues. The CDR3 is CATSRVGRKHTGELFF. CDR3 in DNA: TGTGCCACCAGCAGAGTTGGCAGGAAGCACACCGGGGAGCTGTTTTTT.

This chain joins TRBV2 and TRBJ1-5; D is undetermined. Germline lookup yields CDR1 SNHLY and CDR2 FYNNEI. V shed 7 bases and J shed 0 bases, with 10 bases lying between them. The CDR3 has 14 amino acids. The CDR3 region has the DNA TGTGCCAGCAACGGAGCTTATAGCAATCAGCCCCAGCATTTT. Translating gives CASNGAYSNQPQHF.

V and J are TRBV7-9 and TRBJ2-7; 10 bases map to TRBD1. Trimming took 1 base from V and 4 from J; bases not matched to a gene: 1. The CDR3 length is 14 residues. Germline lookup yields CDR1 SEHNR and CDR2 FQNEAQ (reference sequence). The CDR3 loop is CASSLGDRGYEQYF. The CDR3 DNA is TGTGCCAGCAGCTTAGGGGACAGGGGTTACGAGCAGTACTTC.

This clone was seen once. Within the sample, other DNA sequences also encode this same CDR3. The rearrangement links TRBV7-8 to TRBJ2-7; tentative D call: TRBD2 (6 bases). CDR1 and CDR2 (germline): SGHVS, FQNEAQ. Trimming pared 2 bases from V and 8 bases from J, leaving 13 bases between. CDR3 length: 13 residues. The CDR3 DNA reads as TGTGCCAGCAGCTTACCGTCGGAGGGCCAGCAGTACTTC. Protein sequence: CASSLPSEGQQYF.

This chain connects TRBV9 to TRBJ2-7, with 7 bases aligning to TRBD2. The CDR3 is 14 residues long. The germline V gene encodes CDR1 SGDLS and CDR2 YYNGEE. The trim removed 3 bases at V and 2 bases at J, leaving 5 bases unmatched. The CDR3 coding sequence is TGTGCCAGCAGCGAGAGCGGGATGGCCTACGAGCAGTACTTC. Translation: CASSESGMAYEQYF.

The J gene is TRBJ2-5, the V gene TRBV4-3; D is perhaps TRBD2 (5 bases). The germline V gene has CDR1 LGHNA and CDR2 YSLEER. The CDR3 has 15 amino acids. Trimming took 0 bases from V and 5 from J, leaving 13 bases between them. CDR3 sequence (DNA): TGCGCCAGCAGCCAAGAGGCAGCGGCCCCGGAGACCCAGTACTTC. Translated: CASSQEAAAPETQYF.

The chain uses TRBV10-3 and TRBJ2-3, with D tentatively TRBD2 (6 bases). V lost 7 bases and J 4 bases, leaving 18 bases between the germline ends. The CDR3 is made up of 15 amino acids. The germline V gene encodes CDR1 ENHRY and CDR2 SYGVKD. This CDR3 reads CAITLGGGVADTQYF. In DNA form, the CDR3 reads TGTGCCATCACCCTCGGCGGAGGGGTTGCAGATACGCAGTATTTT.

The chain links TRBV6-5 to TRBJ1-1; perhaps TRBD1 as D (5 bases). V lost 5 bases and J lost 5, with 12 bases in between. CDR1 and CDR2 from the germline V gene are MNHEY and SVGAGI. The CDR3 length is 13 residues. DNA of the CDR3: TGTGCCAGCAGTAGGGGTATATGGACTGAAGCTTTCTTT. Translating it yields CASSRGIWTEAFF.

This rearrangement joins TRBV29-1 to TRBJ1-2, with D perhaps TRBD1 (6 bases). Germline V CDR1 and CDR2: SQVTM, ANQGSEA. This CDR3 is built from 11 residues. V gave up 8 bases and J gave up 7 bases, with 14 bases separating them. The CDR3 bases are TGCAGCCTCGACAGGAGTGCTGGCTACACCTTC. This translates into CSLDRSAGYTF.

CDR3 residues: CASSSTTGTGELFF. The DNA of the CDR3 is TGTGCCAGCAGCTCCACAACCGGGACAGGGGAGCTGTTTTTT. The chain joins TRBV7-2 to TRBJ2-2; perhaps TRBD1 as D (6 bases). CDR3 length equals 14 residues. The V end was cut by 4 bases, the J end by 8 bases, with 14 bases between. CDR1 and CDR2 from the germline V gene are SGHTA and FQGNSA.

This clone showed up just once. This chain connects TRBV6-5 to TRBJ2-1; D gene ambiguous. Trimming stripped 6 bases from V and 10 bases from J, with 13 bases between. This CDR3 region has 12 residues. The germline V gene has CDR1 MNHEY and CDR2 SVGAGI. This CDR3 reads CASSRESSEQFF. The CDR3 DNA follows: TGTGCCAGCAGCCGAGAGTCGAGCGAGCAGTTCTTC.

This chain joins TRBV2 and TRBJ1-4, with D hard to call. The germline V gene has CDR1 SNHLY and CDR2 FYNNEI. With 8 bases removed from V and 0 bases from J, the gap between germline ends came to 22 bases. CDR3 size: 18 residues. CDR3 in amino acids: CASRLYGLIGTTNEKLFF. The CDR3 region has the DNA TGTGCCAGCCGACTCTACGGACTGATTGGGACAACTAATGAAAAACTGTTTTTT.

The CDR3 coding sequence is TGTGCCAGCAGGGACACCTGGGGAGATACGCAGTATTTT. Translating gives CASRDTWGDTQYF. The rearrangement uses TRBV6-1 and TRBJ2-3; D is perhaps TRBD1 (5 bases). The germline V and J ends were trimmed by 6 bases and 5 bases, with 12 bases remaining between them. The CDR3 sequence is 13 residues long. CDR1 and CDR2 (germline): MNHNS, SASEGT.

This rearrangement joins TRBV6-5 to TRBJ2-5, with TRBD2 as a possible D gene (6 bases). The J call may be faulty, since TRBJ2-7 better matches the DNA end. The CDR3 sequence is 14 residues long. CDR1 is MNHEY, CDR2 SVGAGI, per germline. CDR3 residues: CASGVGGTGYEQYF. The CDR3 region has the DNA TGTGCCAGCGGGGTTGGCGGGACCGGCTACGAGCAGTACTTC.

The CDR3: CASSLVGQGVTTNEKLFF. CDR3 nucleotide sequence: TGCGCCAGCAGCTTGGTTGGGCAGGGGGTGACAACTAATGAAAAACTGTTTTTT. The V gene is TRBV5-1, the J gene TRBJ1-4, with 7 nucleotides matching TRBD1. This CDR3 contains 18 residues. With V trimmed by 0 bases and J by 0 bases, 8 bases remained unmatched. Per germline, CDR1 SGHRS and CDR2 YFSETQ.

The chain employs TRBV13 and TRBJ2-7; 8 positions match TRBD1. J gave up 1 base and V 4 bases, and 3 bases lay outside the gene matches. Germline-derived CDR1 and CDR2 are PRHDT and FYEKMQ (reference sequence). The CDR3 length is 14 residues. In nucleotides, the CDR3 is TGTGCCAGCAGCTACCGGGACAGGTCCTACGAGCAGTACTTC. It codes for CASSYRDRSYEQYF.

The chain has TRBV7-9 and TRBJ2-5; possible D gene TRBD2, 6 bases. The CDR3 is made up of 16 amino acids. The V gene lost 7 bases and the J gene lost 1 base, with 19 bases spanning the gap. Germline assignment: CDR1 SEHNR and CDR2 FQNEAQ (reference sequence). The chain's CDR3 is CASTGGEGDVQETQYF. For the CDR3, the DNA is TGTGCCAGCACCGGCGGGGAAGGAGACGTCCAAGAGACCCAGTACTTC.